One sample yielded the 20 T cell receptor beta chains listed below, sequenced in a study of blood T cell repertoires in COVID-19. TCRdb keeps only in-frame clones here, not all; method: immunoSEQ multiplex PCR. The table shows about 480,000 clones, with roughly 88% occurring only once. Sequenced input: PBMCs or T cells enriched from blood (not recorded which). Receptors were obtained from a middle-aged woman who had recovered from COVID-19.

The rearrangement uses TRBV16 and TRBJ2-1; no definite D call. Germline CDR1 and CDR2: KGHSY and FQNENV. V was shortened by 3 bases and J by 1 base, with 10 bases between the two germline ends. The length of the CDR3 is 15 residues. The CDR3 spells CASSQSEVSYNEQFF. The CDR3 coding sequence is TGTGCCAGCAGCCAGTCTGAGGTATCCTACAATGAGCAGTTCTTC.

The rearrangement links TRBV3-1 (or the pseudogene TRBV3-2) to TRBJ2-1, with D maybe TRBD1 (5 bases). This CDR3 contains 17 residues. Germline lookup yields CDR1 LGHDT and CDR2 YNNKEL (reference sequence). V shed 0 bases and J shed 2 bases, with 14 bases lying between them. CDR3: CASSQDPRAQPYNEQFF. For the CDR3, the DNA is TGTGCCAGCAGCCAAGATCCCAGGGCCCAACCCTACAATGAGCAGTTCTTC.

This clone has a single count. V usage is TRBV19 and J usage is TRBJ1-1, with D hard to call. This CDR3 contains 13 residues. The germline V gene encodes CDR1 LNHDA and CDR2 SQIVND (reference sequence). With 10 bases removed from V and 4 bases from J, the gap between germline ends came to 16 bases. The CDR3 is CATLKRGSTEAFF. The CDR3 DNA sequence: TGTGCCACTTTAAAGCGGGGATCCACTGAAGCTTTCTTT.

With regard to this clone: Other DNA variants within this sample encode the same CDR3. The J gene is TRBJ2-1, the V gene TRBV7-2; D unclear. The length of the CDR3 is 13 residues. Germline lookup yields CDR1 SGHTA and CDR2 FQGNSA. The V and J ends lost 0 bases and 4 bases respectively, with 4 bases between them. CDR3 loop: CASSLALYNEQFF. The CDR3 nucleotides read TGTGCCAGCAGCTTAGCGCTATACAATGAGCAGTTCTTC.

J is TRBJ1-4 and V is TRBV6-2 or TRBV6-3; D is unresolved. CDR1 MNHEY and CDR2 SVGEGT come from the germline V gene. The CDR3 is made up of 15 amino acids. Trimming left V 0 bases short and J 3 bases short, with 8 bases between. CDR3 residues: CASSYSSVSNEKLFF. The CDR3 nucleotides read TGTGCCAGCAGTTACTCTTCAGTTTCTAATGAAAAACTGTTTTTT.

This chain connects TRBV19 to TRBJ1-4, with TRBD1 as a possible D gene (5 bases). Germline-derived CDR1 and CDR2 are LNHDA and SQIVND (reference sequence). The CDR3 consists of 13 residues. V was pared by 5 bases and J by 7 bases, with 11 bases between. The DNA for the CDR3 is TGTGCCAGTAGTGTTCAGGGAACTGAAAAACTGTTTTTT. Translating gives CASSVQGTEKLFF.

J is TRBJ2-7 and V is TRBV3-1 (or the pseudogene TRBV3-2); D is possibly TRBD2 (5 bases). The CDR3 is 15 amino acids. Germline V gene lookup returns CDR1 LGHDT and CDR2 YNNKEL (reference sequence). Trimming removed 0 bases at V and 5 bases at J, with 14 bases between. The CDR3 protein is CASSQDPGMEDEQYF. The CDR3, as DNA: TGTGCCAGCAGCCAAGATCCGGGAATGGAAGACGAGCAGTACTTC.

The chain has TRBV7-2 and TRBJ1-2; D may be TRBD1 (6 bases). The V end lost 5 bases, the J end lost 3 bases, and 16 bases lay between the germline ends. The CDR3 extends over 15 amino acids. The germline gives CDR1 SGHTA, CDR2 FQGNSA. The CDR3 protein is CASSPWTADDYGYTF. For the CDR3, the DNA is TGTGCCAGCAGCCCCTGGACAGCGGATGACTATGGCTACACCTTC. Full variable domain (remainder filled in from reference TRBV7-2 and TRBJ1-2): GAGVSQSPSNKVTEKGKDVELRCDPISGHTALYWYRQSLGQGLEFLIYFQGNSAPDKSGLPSDRFSAERTGGSVSTLTIQRTQQEDSAVYLCASSPWTADDYGYTFGSGTRLTVV.

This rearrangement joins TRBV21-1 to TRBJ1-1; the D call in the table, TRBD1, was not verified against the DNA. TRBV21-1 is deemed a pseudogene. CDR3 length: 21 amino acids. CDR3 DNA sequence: TGTGCCAGCAGCAAACCCAACCGAAACCGGGACAGGGATCTTTCGGCCACTGAAGCTTTCTTT. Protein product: CASSKPNRNRDRDLSATEAFF.

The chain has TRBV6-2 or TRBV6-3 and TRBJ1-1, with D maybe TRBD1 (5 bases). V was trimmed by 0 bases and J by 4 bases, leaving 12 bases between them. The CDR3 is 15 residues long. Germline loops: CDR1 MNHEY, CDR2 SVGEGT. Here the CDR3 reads CASSYSGGTGTEAFF. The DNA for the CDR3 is TGTGCCAGCAGTTACTCGGGAGGGACTGGCACTGAAGCTTTCTTT.

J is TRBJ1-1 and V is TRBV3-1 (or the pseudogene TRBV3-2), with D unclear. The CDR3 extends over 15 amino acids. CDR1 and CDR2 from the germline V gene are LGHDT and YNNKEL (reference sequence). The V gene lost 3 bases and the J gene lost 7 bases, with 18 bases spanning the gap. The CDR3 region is CASSQFFEGVDEAFF. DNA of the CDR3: TGTGCCAGCAGCCAGTTCTTCGAGGGCGTAGATGAAGCTTTCTTT.

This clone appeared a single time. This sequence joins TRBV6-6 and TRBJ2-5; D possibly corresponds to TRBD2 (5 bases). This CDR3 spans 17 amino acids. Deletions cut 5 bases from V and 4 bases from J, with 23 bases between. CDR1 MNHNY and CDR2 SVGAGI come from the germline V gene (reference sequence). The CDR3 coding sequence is TGTGCCAGCAGTCCCACGGGGTACCCCCTCGGCCCAGAGACCCAGTACTTC. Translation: CASSPTGYPLGPETQYF.

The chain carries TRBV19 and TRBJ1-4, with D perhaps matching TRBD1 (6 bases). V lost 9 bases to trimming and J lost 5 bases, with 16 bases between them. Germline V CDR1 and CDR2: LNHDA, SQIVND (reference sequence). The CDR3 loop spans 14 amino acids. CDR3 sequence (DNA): TGTGCCAGCACCCCACAGGGAACGAATGAAAAACTGTTTTTT. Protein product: CASTPQGTNEKLFF.

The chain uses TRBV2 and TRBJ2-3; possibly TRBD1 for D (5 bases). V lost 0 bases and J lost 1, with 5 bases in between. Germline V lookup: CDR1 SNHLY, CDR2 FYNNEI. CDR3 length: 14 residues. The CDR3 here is CASSEAGGTDTQYF. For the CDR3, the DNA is TGTGCCAGCAGTGAAGCAGGGGGCACAGATACGCAGTATTTT. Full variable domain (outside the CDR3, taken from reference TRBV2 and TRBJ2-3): EPEVTQTPSHQVTQMGQEVILRCVPISNHLYFYWYRQILGQKVEFLVSFYNNEISEKSEIFDDQFSVERPDGSNFTLKIRSTKLEDSAMYFCASSEAGGTDTQYFGPGTRLTVL.

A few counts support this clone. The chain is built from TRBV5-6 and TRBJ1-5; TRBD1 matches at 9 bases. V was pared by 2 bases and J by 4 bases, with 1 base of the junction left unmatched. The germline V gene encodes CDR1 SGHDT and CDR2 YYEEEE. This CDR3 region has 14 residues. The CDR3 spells CASSLQGANQPQHF. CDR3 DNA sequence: TGTGCCAGCAGCTTACAGGGGGCGAATCAGCCCCAGCATTTT.

The DNA for the CDR3 is TGTGCCAGCAGACGATCCGGGACAGGGACTTTCTTT. This sequence encodes CASRRSGTGTFF. The rearrangement links TRBV3-1 (or the pseudogene TRBV3-2) to TRBJ1-1, with TRBD1 identical over 9 bases. The CDR3 runs to 12 residues. Losses at the gene ends were 6 bases for V and 12 bases for J; bases not matched to a gene: 8. Per the germline V gene, CDR1 is LGHDT and CDR2 is YNNKEL (reference sequence).

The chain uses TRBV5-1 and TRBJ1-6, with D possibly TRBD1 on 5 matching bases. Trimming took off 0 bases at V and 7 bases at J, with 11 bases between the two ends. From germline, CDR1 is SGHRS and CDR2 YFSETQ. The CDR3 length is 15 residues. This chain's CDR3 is CASSLAGTRNSPLHF. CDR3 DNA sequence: TGCGCCAGCAGCTTGGCCGGGACTCGAAATTCACCCCTCCACTTT.

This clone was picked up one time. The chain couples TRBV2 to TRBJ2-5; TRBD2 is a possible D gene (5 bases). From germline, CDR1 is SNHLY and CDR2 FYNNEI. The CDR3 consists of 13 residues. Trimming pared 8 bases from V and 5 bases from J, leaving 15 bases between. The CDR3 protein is CASGKLLGETQYF. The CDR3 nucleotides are TGTGCCAGCGGGAAACTACTAGGGGAGACCCAGTACTTC.

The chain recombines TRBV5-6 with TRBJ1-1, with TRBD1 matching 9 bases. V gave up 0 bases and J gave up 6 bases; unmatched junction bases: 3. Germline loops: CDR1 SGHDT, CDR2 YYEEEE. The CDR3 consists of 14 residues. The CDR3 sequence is CASSLGRQGAEAFF. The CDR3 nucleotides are TGTGCCAGCAGCTTGGGTCGACAGGGGGCTGAAGCTTTCTTT.

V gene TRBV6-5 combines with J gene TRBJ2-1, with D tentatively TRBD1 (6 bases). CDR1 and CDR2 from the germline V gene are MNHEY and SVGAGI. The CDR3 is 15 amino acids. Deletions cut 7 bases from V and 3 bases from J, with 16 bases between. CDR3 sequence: CASNRQETFYNEQFF. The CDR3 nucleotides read TGTGCCAGCAACCGACAGGAAACCTTCTACAATGAGCAGTTCTTC.